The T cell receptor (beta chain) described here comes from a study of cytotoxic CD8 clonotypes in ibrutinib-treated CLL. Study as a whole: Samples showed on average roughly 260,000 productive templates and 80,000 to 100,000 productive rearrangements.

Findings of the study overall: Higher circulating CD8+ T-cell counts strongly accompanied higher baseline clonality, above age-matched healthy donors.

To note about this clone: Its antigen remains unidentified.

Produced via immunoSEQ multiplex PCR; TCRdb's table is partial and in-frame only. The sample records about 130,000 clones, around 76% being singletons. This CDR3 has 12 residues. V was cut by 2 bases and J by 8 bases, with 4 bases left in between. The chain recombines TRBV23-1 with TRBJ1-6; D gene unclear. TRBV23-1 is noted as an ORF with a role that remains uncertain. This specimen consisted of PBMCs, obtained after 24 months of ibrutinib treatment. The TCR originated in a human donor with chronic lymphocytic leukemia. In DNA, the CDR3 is TGCGCCAGCAGTCAAGAGGATTCACCCCTCCACTTT. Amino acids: CASSQEDSPLHF.